This TCR beta chain was profiled in a study of T cell repertoires in cytomegalovirus infection. TCRdb reprocessed the reads via MiXCR and lists one record per CDR3 protein. Among approximately 770,000 distinct CDR3 sequences listed, approximately 32% were seen once. The CDR3 length is 14 residues. V lost 6 bases and J lost 2, with 13 bases in between. Germline values: CDR1 MNHEY, CDR2 SMNVEV (reference sequence). About this clonotype: Its antigen remains unknown.

The chain uses TRBV27 and TRBJ1-2; no reliable D call. The sequence derives from a human donor in good health (CMV status not recorded). Some clones in this sample may be carry-over from other donors' samples. Sequences were derived from cultured CD8+ T cells from PBMCs, sampled from culture after CMV antigen stimulation. The DNA for the CDR3 is TGTGCCAGCAGCCACGGTGGGGAGAACTATGGCTACACCTTC. Protein sequence: CASSHGGENYGYTF.